A single sample gave rise to the 29 T cell receptor beta chains below, sequenced in a study of blood T cell repertoires in COVID-19. Clones were sequenced by immunoSEQ multiplex PCR, and TCRdb holds only the in-frame ones, with some missing. Here the sample spans fewer than 200,000 clones, about 80% being singletons. The specimen was peripheral blood. The receptors here all came from a woman aged 70-85 years with acute or convalescent COVID-19.

V is TRBV2 and J is TRBJ1-2, with TRBD1 matching 7 bases. V lost 6 bases, J lost 8 bases, and 15 bases stayed unmatched. CDR1 and CDR2 from the germline V gene are SNHLY and FYNNEI. CDR3 length: 15 amino acids. CDR3 loop: CASRVQQGRSEGYTF. The CDR3 nucleotides are TGTGCCAGCAGAGTACAACAGGGGCGGTCGGAAGGCTACACCTTC.

The V gene is TRBV5-6, the J gene TRBJ2-7; 9 bases match TRBD2. After removal of 4 bases from V and 3 bases from J, the junction contained 14 bases not matched to a gene. Germline V gene lookup returns CDR1 SGHDT and CDR2 YYEEEE. The CDR3 runs 17 residues. CDR3 sequence: CASSVAGKLAGSYEQYF. CDR3 in DNA: TGTGCCAGCAGCGTGGCGGGAAAACTAGCGGGTAGCTACGAGCAGTACTTC.

This rearrangement joins TRBV4-1 to TRBJ2-1; no reliable D call. CDR1 and CDR2 (germline): MGHRA, YSYEKL. V lost 4 bases and J 6 bases, leaving 16 bases between the germline ends. The CDR3 is 15 amino acids. CDR3 protein: CASSRQVERINEQFF. The CDR3 bases are TGCGCCAGCAGCCGTCAGGTTGAACGTATCAATGAGCAGTTCTTC.

The CDR3 region is CASSELAGVTDTQYF. The CDR3 coding sequence is TGTGCCAGCAGCGAACTAGCGGGAGTCACAGATACGCAGTATTTT. J is TRBJ2-3 and V is TRBV2; 11 bases align to TRBD2. The germline V gene encodes CDR1 SNHLY and CDR2 FYNNEI. The CDR3 extends over 15 amino acids. V lost 6 bases to trimming and J lost 2 bases; unmatched junction nucleotides: 4.

V usage is TRBV5-1 and J usage is TRBJ2-5; a possible D gene is TRBD1 (6 bases). CDR1 and CDR2 (germline): SGHRS, YFSETQ. V was pared by 4 bases and J by 5 bases, with 15 bases between. CDR3 length equals 14 residues. The CDR3: CASSPGHLGETQYF. CDR3 sequence (DNA): TGCGCCAGCAGCCCGGGACACCTGGGGGAGACCCAGTACTTC. The full variable domain, rest sourced from reference TRBV5-1 and TRBJ2-5, is KAGVTQTPRYLIKTRGQQVTLSCSPISGHRSVSWYQQTPGQGLQFLFEYFSETQRNKGNFPGRFSGRQFSNSRSEMNVSTLELGDSALYLCASSPGHLGETQYFGPGTRLLVL.

The chain couples TRBV7-3 to TRBJ2-3; possible D gene TRBD2, 6 bases. Trimming took 2 bases from V and 3 from J, leaving 18 bases between them. Germline CDR1 reads SGHTA; CDR2 reads FQGTGA. This CDR3 region has 17 residues. CDR3 in DNA: TGTGCCAGCAGCTTACGGGTTGTGACGGGAGCTACAGATACGCAGTATTTT. Translated: CASSLRVVTGATDTQYF.

This clone was seen many times. The chain employs TRBV10-3 and TRBJ1-2; tentative D call: TRBD1 (5 bases). CDR1 is ENHRY and CDR2 is SYGVKD in the germline V gene. The CDR3 extends over 12 amino acids. V lost 11 bases and J 2 bases, leaving 12 bases between the germline ends. The CDR3 loop is CAATAQNYGYTF. Written as DNA, the CDR3 is TGTGCCGCGACAGCTCAGAACTATGGCTACACCTTC.

The CDR3 loop is CASSVGLAASTDTQYF. The CDR3, as DNA: TGTGCCAGCAGCGTAGGGCTAGCGGCTAGCACAGATACGCAGTATTTT. This sequence joins TRBV9 and TRBJ2-3; 7 bases are a match to TRBD2. J was trimmed by 0 bases and V by 0 bases; bases with no gene match: 4. The CDR3 extends over 16 amino acids. CDR1 is SGDLS and CDR2 is YYNGEE in the germline V gene. The whole variable domain, remainder taken from reference TRBV9 and TRBJ2-3, is DSGVTQTPKHLITATGQRVTLRCSPRSGDLSVYWYQQSLDQGLQFLIQYYNGEERAKGNILERFSAQQFPDLHSELNLSSLELGDSALYFCASSVGLAASTDTQYFGPGTRLTVL.

The chain's CDR3 is CASSPLPTGSSYNEQFF. CDR3 in DNA: TGTGCCAGCAGCCCCCTCCCGACAGGCAGCTCCTACAATGAGCAGTTCTTC. The chain carries TRBV9 and TRBJ2-1; possible D gene TRBD1, 6 bases. The CDR3 totals 17 residues. The V end lost 4 bases, the J end lost 0 bases, and 17 bases lay between the germline ends. Germline-derived CDR1 and CDR2 are SGDLS and YYNGEE.

The gene calls are TRBV10-3 and TRBJ2-1, with 10 bases fitting TRBD2. V lost 10 bases and J lost 10; bases outside the gene matches: 13. The V gene's germline CDR1 is ENHRY and CDR2 SYGVKD. The CDR3 sequence is 14 residues long. The CDR3: CATLQGLALGEQFF. The CDR3 bases are TGTGCCACCCTACAGGGACTAGCGTTGGGAGAGCAGTTCTTC.

This chain uses TRBV7-9 with TRBJ2-1, with 10 bases matching TRBD2. This CDR3 has 15 residues. Germline-derived CDR1 and CDR2 are SEHNR and FQNEAQ (reference sequence). The V and J ends lost 5 bases and 4 bases, in that order; junction bases with no gene match: 5. The CDR3 DNA reads as TGTGCCAGCAGCCTAGGAGCGGGAGGGTACAATGAGCAGTTCTTC. This codes for CASSLGAGGYNEQFF.

The chain uses TRBV13 and TRBJ1-1, with 10 bases fitting TRBD1. This CDR3 is built from 14 residues. The junction had 9 bases not matched to a gene; V was cut back by 8 bases and J by 6 bases. Germline assignment: CDR1 PRHDT and CDR2 FYEKMQ (reference sequence). The DNA for the CDR3 is TGTGCCAGCCTTCAAGACAGGGGGCTGGCTGAAGCTTTCTTT. Translated: CASLQDRGLAEAFF. The full variable domain, rest sourced from reference TRBV13 and TRBJ1-1, is AAGVIQSPRHLIKEKRETATLKCYPIPRHDTVYWYQQGPGQDPQFLISFYEKMQSDKGSIPDRFSAQQFSDYHSELNMSSLELGDSALYFCASLQDRGLAEAFFGQGTRLTVV.

The rearrangement joins TRBV3-1 (or the pseudogene TRBV3-2) to TRBJ2-3; the match to TRBD2 covers 8 bases. The CDR3 contains 15 residues. The trim removed 6 bases at V and 0 bases at J, leaving 5 bases unmatched. Germline CDR1 reads LGHDT; CDR2 reads YNNKEL (reference sequence). Written as DNA, the CDR3 is TGTGCCAGCAGGCTTACTAGCGGTAGCACAGATACGCAGTATTTT. It encodes CASRLTSGSTDTQYF.

Here the CDR3 reads CASSLVSGGNTIYF. In DNA form, the CDR3 reads TGTGCCAGCAGCTTAGTTTCGGGGGGAAACACCATATATTTT. J is TRBJ1-3 and V is TRBV7-8; D gene unclear. V was cut by 1 base and J by 4 bases, with 8 bases left in between. From germline, CDR1 is SGHVS and CDR2 FQNEAQ. The CDR3 length is 14 residues.

For the CDR3, the DNA is TGTGCCAGCAGTTACGGTGGCGGGGCCACTGAAGCTTTCTTT. The encoded protein is CASSYGGGATEAFF. This sequence joins TRBV6-5 and TRBJ1-1; TRBD1 is a possible D gene (5 bases). Germline-derived CDR1 and CDR2 are MNHEY and SVGAGI. Trimming removed 2 bases from V and 4 bases from J, with 11 bases in between. This CDR3 has 14 residues.

V gene TRBV6-1 combines with J gene TRBJ1-2; D perhaps matches TRBD1 (5 bases). Deletions cut 1 base from V and 6 bases from J, with 9 bases between. The CDR3 is 13 residues long. Germline V lookup: CDR1 MNHNS, CDR2 SASEGT. CDR3: CASSEVGGDGYTF. For the CDR3, the DNA is TGTGCCAGCAGTGAAGTCGGAGGGGATGGCTACACCTTC.

As for this clone: Other DNA sequences from this sample encode an identical CDR3 as well. The CDR3 region is CASSLTENTEAFF. CDR3 DNA: TGTGCCAGTAGCTTGACAGAGAACACTGAAGCTTTCTTT. V is TRBV19 and J is TRBJ1-1, with a tentative D call TRBD1 (5 bases). The CDR3 runs 13 residues. With 6 bases removed from V and 1 base from J, the gap between germline ends came to 9 bases. Germline V CDR1 and CDR2: LNHDA, SQIVND (reference sequence).

This chain links TRBV6-4 with TRBJ1-3; a weak D match, TRBD1 (5 bases). The V gene's germline CDR1 is MRHNA and CDR2 SNTAGT. Trimming shortened V by 2 bases and J by 0 bases, and 20 bases separated the two germline ends. The length of the CDR3 is 19 residues. The CDR3 sequence is CASSDRRMGRGSSGNTIYF. In DNA form, the CDR3 reads TGTGCCAGCAGTGACCGAAGGATGGGGCGGGGATCCTCTGGAAACACCATATATTTT.

V usage is TRBV3-1 (or the pseudogene TRBV3-2) and J usage is TRBJ2-2, with 11 bases that match TRBD2. With V trimmed by 4 bases and J by 4 bases, 5 bases remained unmatched. The germline V gene has CDR1 LGHDT and CDR2 YNNKEL (reference sequence). The CDR3 has 16 amino acids. This CDR3 is CASSPSSGRATGELFF. The CDR3 nucleotides are TGTGCCAGCAGCCCCAGTAGCGGGAGGGCCACCGGGGAGCTGTTTTTT.

The CDR3 here is CASSLRGLRNNEQFF. CDR3 DNA sequence: TGTGCCAGCAGTTTGAGGGGCTTACGGAACAATGAGCAGTTCTTC. The chain combines TRBV5-5 with TRBJ2-1; D is tentatively TRBD1 or TRBD2 (5 bases each). V shed 5 bases and J shed 5 bases, with 17 bases lying between them. The CDR3 loop spans 15 amino acids. Germline loops: CDR1 SGHKS, CDR2 YYEKEE (reference sequence).

The CDR3, as DNA: TGTGCCAGTAGTCCTGAGCGGTCGTCCTACGAGCAGTACTTC. Its translation: CASSPERSSYEQYF. The chain links TRBV19 to TRBJ2-7; maybe TRBD2 (5 bases). Per germline, CDR1 LNHDA and CDR2 SQIVND (reference sequence). V was shortened by 5 bases and J by 1 base, with 12 bases between the two germline ends. The CDR3 is 14 residues long.

This clone was picked up a small number of times. The rearrangement links TRBV4-2 to TRBJ1-5; D is undetermined. Germline CDR1 is LGHNA and CDR2 is YNFKEQ. Trimming took off 0 bases at V and 7 bases at J, with 16 bases between the two ends. CDR3 length: 16 amino acids. CDR3 sequence (DNA): TGTGCCAGCAGCCAAGATCCTAGCCTGGCAGTACAGCCCCAGCATTTT. Protein sequence: CASSQDPSLAVQPQHF.

The chain carries TRBV30 and TRBJ2-7, with TRBD2 identical over 8 bases. Germline V gene lookup returns CDR1 GTSNPN and CDR2 SVGIG (reference sequence). V shed 8 bases and J 6 bases; nucleotides not matched to a gene: 24. The CDR3 consists of 17 residues. CDR3 DNA: TGTGCCCCAGCGACCGGGACTAGATCTCCGGGAAAAGGCGAGCAGTACTTC. Translation: CAPATGTRSPGKGEQYF.

CDR3 residues: CASSSQRPTSYGYTF. The CDR3 nucleotides are TGTGCCAGCAGCTCCCAGCGTCCTACTTCTTATGGCTACACCTTC. This chain connects TRBV5-4 to TRBJ1-2; no clear D gene. V lost 3 bases and J 5 bases, leaving 17 bases between the germline ends. The CDR3 length is 15 residues. CDR1 is SGHNT, CDR2 YYREEE, per germline (reference sequence).

This clone was picked up one time. This chain links TRBV5-8 with TRBJ2-5, with no clear D. This CDR3 contains 14 residues. Germline CDR1 reads SGHTS; CDR2 reads YDEGEE. V was trimmed by 2 bases and J by 2 bases, leaving 10 bases between them. The CDR3 region is CASSFLGGQETQYF. CDR3 bases: TGTGCCAGCAGCTTTCTCGGCGGACAAGAGACCCAGTACTTC.

The rearrangement joins TRBV11-2 to TRBJ2-7; 9 nucleotides agree with TRBD2. V shed 2 bases, J shed 6 bases, and the junction held 5 bases outside the gene matches. The germline V gene has CDR1 SGHAT and CDR2 FQNNGV. The length of the CDR3 is 14 residues. The CDR3 nucleotides read TGTGCCAGCAGCTTACTTAGCGGGAGAGGCGAGCAGTACTTC. Encoded protein: CASSLLSGRGEQYF. The full variable domain, in which reference TRBV11-2 and TRBJ2-7 provide the parts outside the CDR3, is EAGVAQSPRYKIIEKRQSVAFWCNPISGHATLYWYQQILGQGPKLLIQFQNNGVVDDSQLPKDRFSAERLKGVDSTLKIQPAKLEDSAVYLCASSLLSGRGEQYFGPGTRLTVT.

The rearrangement joins TRBV5-1 to TRBJ1-4, with D perhaps TRBD1 (6 bases). This CDR3 contains 15 residues. The V and J ends lost 4 bases and 5 bases respectively, with 15 bases between them. Germline assignment: CDR1 SGHRS and CDR2 YFSETQ. This chain's CDR3 is CASSDTGSSNEKLFF. The CDR3 region has the DNA TGCGCCAGCAGCGATACAGGGTCCTCAAATGAAAAACTGTTTTTT.

This chain joins TRBV19 and TRBJ2-7, with D perhaps matching TRBD2 (6 bases). The CDR3 contains 16 residues. V gave up 4 bases and J gave up 4 bases, with 20 bases separating them. From germline, CDR1 is LNHDA and CDR2 SQIVND (reference sequence). The CDR3, as DNA: TGTGCCAGTAGTAACCCCGGGAGCCCCCTTTCTTACGAGCAGTACTTC. This codes for CASSNPGSPLSYEQYF.

The rearrangement links TRBV5-1 to TRBJ1-5, with 9 bases identical to TRBD1. Germline V gene data show CDR1 as SGHRS and CDR2 as YFSETQ. The CDR3 runs to 16 residues. V was clipped by 4 bases and J by 0 bases; unmatched bases: 5. CDR3 sequence reads: CASSLGQGNSNQPQHF. The CDR3, as DNA: TGCGCCAGCAGCCTGGGACAGGGCAATAGCAATCAGCCCCAGCATTTT.